This T cell receptor (beta chain) was sequenced for a study of cytomegalovirus exposure and HLA in healthy donors. Note on this clone: Its antigen remains unknown.

J gave up 4 bases and V 4 bases, and 5 bases lay outside the gene matches. Germline V gene sequence: CDR1 SGDLS, CDR2 YYNGEE. The CDR3 loop spans 14 amino acids. General study findings and limits: Most observed TCR sequences were rare, whereas some public TCRs were detected in many donors. Sequencing likely produced, as an artifact, a cluster of highly shared sequence variants. Analysis was carried out at a later point, and it linked a missense DCLRE1C variant to TCR beta V- and J-gene trimming. The investigators catalogued 150 to 200 TCR beta chains as cytomegalovirus-associated.

13 Jbeta primers and 60 Vbeta primers were used for the PCR. Data came from immunoSEQ multiplex PCR; TCRdb stores just in-frame clones and leaves some out. The repertoire holds about 98,000 clones, with approximately 78% as singletons. This clonotype was sampled from a man aged 35-49 years in good health and CMV-seronegative. The specimen was PBMCs. This chain links TRBV9 with TRBJ1-2; 9 bases line up with TRBD1. The DNA of the CDR3 is TGTGCCAGCAGCCCGGGACAGGGTGTCTATGGCTACACCTTC. Translation: CASSPGQGVYGYTF. The whole variable domain, remainder taken from reference TRBV9 and TRBJ1-2, is DSGVTQTPKHLITATGQRVTLRCSPRSGDLSVYWYQQSLDQGLQFLIQYYNGEERAKGNILERFSAQQFPDLHSELNLSSLELGDSALYFCASSPGQGVYGYTFGSGTRLTVV.